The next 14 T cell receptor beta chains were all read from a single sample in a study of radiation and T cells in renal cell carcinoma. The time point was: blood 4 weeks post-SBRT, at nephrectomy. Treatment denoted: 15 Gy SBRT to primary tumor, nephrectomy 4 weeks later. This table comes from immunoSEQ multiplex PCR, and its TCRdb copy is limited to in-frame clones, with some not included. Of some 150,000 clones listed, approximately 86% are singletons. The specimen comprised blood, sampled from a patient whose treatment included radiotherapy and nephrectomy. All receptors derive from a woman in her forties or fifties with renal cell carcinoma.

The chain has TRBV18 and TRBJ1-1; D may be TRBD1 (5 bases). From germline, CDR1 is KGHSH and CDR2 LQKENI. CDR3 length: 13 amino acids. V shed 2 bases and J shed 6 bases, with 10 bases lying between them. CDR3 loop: CASSPGRDAEAFF. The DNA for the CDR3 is TGTGCCAGCTCACCAGGCAGGGACGCTGAAGCTTTCTTT.

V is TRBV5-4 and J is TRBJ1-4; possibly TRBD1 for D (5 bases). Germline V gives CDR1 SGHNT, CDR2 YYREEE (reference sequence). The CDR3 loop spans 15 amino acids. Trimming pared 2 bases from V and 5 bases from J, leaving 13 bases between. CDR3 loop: CASSFGGTVNEKLFF. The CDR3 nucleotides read TGTGCCAGCAGCTTTGGGGGGACGGTGAATGAAAAACTGTTTTTT.

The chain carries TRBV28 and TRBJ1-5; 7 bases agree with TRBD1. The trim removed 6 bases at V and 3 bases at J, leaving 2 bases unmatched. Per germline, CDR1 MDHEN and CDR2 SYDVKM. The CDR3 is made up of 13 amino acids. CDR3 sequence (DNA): TGTGCCAGCAGACAGGGGAACAATCAGCCCCAGCATTTT. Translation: CASRQGNNQPQHF.

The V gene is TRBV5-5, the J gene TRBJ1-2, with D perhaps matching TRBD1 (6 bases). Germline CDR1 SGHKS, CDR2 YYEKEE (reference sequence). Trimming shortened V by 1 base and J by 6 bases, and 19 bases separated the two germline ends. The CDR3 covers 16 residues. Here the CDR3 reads CASSLSGGGVVDGYTF. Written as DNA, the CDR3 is TGTGCCAGCAGCTTGTCCGGAGGGGGGGTGGTAGATGGCTACACCTTC. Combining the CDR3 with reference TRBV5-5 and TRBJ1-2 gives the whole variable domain DAGVTQSPTHLIKTRGQQVTLRCSPISGHKSVSWYQQVLGQGPQFIFQYYEKEERGRGNFPDRFSARQFPNYSSELNVNALLLGDSALYLCASSLSGGGVVDGYTFGSGTRLTVV.

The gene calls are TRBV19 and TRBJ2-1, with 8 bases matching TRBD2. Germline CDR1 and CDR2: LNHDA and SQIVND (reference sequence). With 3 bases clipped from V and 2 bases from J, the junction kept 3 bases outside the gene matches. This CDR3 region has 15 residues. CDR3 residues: CASSIARGAYNEQFF. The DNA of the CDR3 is TGTGCCAGTAGTATTGCGCGGGGGGCCTACAATGAGCAGTTCTTC.

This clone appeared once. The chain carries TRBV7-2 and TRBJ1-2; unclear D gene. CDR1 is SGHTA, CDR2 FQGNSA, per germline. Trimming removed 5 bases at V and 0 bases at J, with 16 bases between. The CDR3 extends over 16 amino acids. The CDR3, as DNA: TGTGCCAGCAGCCCCTTCCCGTACCCAGCTAACTATGGCTACACCTTC. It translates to CASSPFPYPANYGYTF.

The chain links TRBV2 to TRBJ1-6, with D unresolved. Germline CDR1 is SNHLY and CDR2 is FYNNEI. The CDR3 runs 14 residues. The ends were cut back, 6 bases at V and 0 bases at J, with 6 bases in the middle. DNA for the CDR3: TGTGCCAGCAGGGAGAGCTCCTATAATTCACCCCTCCACTTT. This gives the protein CASRESSYNSPLHF.

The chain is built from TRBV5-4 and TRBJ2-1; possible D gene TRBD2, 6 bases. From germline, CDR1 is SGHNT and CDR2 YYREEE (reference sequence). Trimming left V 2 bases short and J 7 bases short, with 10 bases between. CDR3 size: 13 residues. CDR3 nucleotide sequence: TGTGCCAGCAGCTTAAAAGGGAGGAATGAGCAGTTCTTC. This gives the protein CASSLKGRNEQFF. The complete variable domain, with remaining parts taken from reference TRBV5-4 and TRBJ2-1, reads ETGVTQSPTHLIKTRGQQVTLRCSSQSGHNTVSWYQQALGQGPQFIFQYYREEENGRGNFPPRFSGLQFPNYSSELNVNALELDDSALYLCASSLKGRNEQFFGPGTRLTVL.

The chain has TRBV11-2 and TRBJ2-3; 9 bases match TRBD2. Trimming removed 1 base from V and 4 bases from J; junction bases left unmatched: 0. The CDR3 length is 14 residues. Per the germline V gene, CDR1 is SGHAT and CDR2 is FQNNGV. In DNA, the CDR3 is TGTGCCAGCAGCTTAGGACTAGCGGCAGATACGCAGTATTTT. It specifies CASSLGLAADTQYF.

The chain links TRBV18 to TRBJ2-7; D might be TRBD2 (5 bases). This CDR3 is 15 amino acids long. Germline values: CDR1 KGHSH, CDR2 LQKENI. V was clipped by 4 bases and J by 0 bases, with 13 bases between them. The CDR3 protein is CASSQGGGGSYEQYF. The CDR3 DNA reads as TGTGCCAGCTCACAGGGCGGCGGAGGCTCCTACGAGCAGTACTTC.

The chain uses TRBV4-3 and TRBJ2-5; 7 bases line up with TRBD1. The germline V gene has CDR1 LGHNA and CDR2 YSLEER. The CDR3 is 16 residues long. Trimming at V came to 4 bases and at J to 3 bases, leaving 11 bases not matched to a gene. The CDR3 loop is CASSRVRGTVEETQYF. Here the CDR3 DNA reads TGCGCCAGCAGCCGTGTTAGAGGGACAGTTGAAGAGACCCAGTACTTC.

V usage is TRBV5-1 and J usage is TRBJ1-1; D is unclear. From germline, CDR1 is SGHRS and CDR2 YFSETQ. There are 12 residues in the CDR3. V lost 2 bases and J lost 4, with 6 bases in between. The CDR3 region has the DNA TGCGCCAGCAGCTTCGGTCCCACTGAAGCTTTCTTT. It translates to CASSFGPTEAFF.

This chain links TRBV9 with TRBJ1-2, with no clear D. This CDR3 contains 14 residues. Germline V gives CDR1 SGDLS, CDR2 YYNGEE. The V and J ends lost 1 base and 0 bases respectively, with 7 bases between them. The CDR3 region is CASSVRQTNYGYTF. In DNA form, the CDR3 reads TGTGCCAGCAGCGTACGGCAGACTAACTATGGCTACACCTTC.

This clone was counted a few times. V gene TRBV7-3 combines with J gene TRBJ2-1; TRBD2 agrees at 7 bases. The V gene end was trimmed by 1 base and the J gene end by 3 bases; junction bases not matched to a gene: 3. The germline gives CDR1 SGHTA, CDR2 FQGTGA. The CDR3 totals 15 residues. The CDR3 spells CASSLSAGDYNEQFF. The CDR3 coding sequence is TGTGCCAGCAGCTTAAGTGCGGGAGACTACAATGAGCAGTTCTTC.